This T cell receptor (beta chain) was sequenced during a study of shared clonotypes between healthy human individuals. General observations from the study: Across a few donors, naive CD4 shared roughly 5%, naive CD8 about 3.2%, memory CD4 approximately 2.5%, memory CD8 0.4% to 0.5%.

Profiled with immunoSEQ multiplex PCR; TCRdb holds only in-frame clones, not every one. The repertoire holds over 950,000 clones, with 60% to 85% as singletons. As regards this clone: Its cognate antigen is unknown.

V lost 0 bases and J lost 4, with 10 bases in between. This CDR3 comprises 15 residues. The germline V gene has CDR1 LGHNA and CDR2 YNFKEQ. The chain combines TRBV4-2 with TRBJ1-3; D gene ambiguous. The TCR sequence derives from a man younger than 30 in good health. Some clones in this sample may be carry-over from other donors' samples. The sequenced sample consisted of memory CD4+ T cells from PBMCs. Subset given: CD45RA-negative fraction. The CDR3 region is CASSQDFPRGNTIYF. The CDR3 DNA sequence: TGTGCCAGCAGCCAAGATTTCCCCAGGGGAAACACCATATATTTT.